The present T cell receptor beta chain was sequenced within a study of shared clonotypes between healthy human individuals. Study findings and constraints: A few donors showed sharing of 4.5% to 6% of naive CD4 clonotypes.

Germline trimming cut 9 bases from V and 0 bases from J; bases unmatched to any gene: 5. Germline CDR1 and CDR2: LNHDA and SQIVND (reference sequence). The CDR3 extends over 14 amino acids. This clone was found once. Antigen: not known. Sequencing used immunoSEQ multiplex PCR; TCRdb keeps in-frame clones, though not all of them. The sample shows some 550,000 clones, around 97% of them seen only once. Source material: naive CD4+ T cells sorted from blood. Subset denoted: CD45RA+ positively selected. The J gene is TRBJ1-5, the V gene TRBV19, with 7 bases aligning to TRBD1. This receptor was obtained from a woman aged 25-40 years in good health. This CDR3 reads CASDRAYSNQPQHF. CDR3 sequence (DNA): TGTGCCAGCGACAGGGCGTATAGCAATCAGCCCCAGCATTTT.